This TCR beta chain is from a study of blood T cells in healthy people across ages (dated by TCRdb to the mid-2010s). Concerning the study at large: In model experiments, template switching captured about one uniquely barcoded TCR beta cDNA molecule for every two T cells. Donors of different ages were randomly distributed across sequencing lanes to avoid experimental bias. Two additional independent replicas of 1 million unique cDNA reads from the same blood draw were analyzed for two donors (one aged 18 to 30 and one aged 80 or older). Age-related changes in TCR beta repertoire diversity were measured in the study by deep sequencing normalized with unique cDNA molecular identifiers. Four age groups were formed from the donors: young (average 16 years), middle-aged (just under 40), aged (under 70) and long-lived (about 80). Overall study results and their limits: Observed TCR beta diversity per million T cells fell roughly linearly with age, and a significant reduction was already apparent by age roughly 40. Compared with the aged group, the long-lived group had more naive CD4+ T cells, fewer expanded clones and increased TCR diversity, a pattern suggesting age selection. Because the CMV infection status of the donors was unknown, age-related changes in expanded clonotypes may potentially have been confounded. There was a strong correlation between observed TCR beta diversity and the percentage of naive T cells measured by flow cytometry. Because profiling used bulk unsorted PBMCs, naive and antigen-experienced compartments could not be compared conclusively. Estimates of total diversity from one million sequenced T cells were regarded as lower bounds and underestimates.

Points on this clonotype: This receptor's antigen is unknown. No much larger clone exists at a distance of one base, and base qualities are not known.

CDR1 LGHDT and CDR2 YNNKEL were looked up in the germline V gene (reference sequence). V is cut by 6 bases and J by 6 bases, and the space between the germline ends is 9 bases. The CDR3 runs 11 residues from the cysteine to the phenylalanine. Here the CDR3 DNA is all that survives: 33 bases in frame from base 1. Donors were 40 or so systemically healthy Caucasian individuals from Russia aged 6 to 90 years. Ten milliliters of peripheral blood were drawn from each donor into EDTA-treated Vacutainer tubes. Ficoll-Paque density-gradient centrifugation was used to isolate PBMCs, with at least 7 million per sample. Trizol reagent was used to extract total RNA from PBMCs, with at least 6 micrograms per sample. For every donor, an aliquot of PBMCs went through flow cytometry to measure the percentages of naive CD45RAhigh/CD27high T cells. Library creation used 5' RACE. Sequencing was carried out with an Illumina HiSeq 2500. A second PCR of about 6 to 12 cycles was run with a J-beta primer mix and a sample-barcoded 5' primer. A unique molecular identifier was introduced onto each TCR beta cDNA molecule by a template-switch 5' adaptor carrying 12 random nucleotides. Each sample yielded at least 2.5 million CDR3-containing paired-end reads. All of the RNA was converted into first-strand cDNA using the Mint cDNA synthesis kit, with a TRBC-specific oligonucleotide serving as the primer. All cDNA was treated with uracil-DNA glycosylase and then went through a first 18-cycle PCR with the universal primers M1SS and BC2_uni_R. Per the authors' processing: Normalization of each sample was performed by random selection of 1 million high-quality reads, each carrying a distinct molecular identifier. Instead of being binned into consensus sequences, reads that shared molecular identifiers were thrown out. MiTCR, set to a Q25 quality threshold and the strictest error-elimination algorithm, was used for CDR3 identification, clonotype clustering and error correction. A nonparametric unseen species model with Euler transformation was used to estimate lower-bound total TCR beta diversity. In-frame beta chains were kept once TCRdb had trimmed the public reads at Q25 with fastp and called clones with MiXCR. Every entry covers one CDR3 protein and lists the most common genes and DNA from its rows. TCRdb's processing, not the authors' own work, is the source of the V and J calls. Here the sample has roughly 800,000 distinct CDR3 sequences; 58% occur a single time. Clones ranked in the top ten supply about 20% of the sample.

Recombination joined TRBV3-1 with TRBJ2-7, with TRBD1 perhaps the D gene, on 6 matching bases. Material for sequencing was blood. This receptor was obtained from a man aged 25 to 45 in good health. The CDR3 amino acid sequence is: CASRGGAEQYF. The nucleotide sequence is TGTGCCAGCAGAGGGGGAGCCGAGCAGTACTTC.